The following is a T cell receptor (beta chain) sequence with its context. The CDR3 loop spans 14 amino acids. Trimming at V came to 4 bases and at J to 9 bases, leaving 8 bases not matched to a gene. Germline CDR1 is MNHEY and CDR2 is SMNVEV (reference sequence). This sample was taken from a study of blood T cell repertoires in COVID-19. Study-wide context: Sources were T cells, B-cell-depleted T cells, or PBMCs; the material itself was cDNA or gDNA.

Here immunoSEQ multiplex PCR was the method, and the copy in TCRdb shows in-frame clones only, minus some. Seen here are 45,000 to 55,000 clones, under 90% observed once, and the top ten hold approximately 29%. The TCR originated in a human donor in a cohort sampled during active COVID-19. The chain carries TRBV27 and TRBJ2-7; 11 bases are shared with TRBD2. What was sequenced was peripheral blood. The CDR3 is CASSWTSGPLGQYF. The CDR3 DNA reads as TGTGCCAGCAGTTGGACTAGCGGGCCTCTTGGGCAGTACTTC.